The 6 T cell receptor beta chains below were found in one sample sequenced in a study of cytomegalovirus exposure and HLA in healthy donors. Use of 60 Vbeta and 13 Jbeta primers characterized the PCR. Clones were sequenced by immunoSEQ multiplex PCR, and TCRdb holds only the in-frame ones, with some missing. Of some 110,000 clones listed, over 65% are singletons. Sequenced sample: PBMCs. These receptor sequences come from a woman between 25 and 40 years old in good health and CMV-seronegative.

The chain couples TRBV2 to TRBJ2-1; possible D gene TRBD1, 6 bases. Germline CDR1 SNHLY, CDR2 FYNNEI. This CDR3 has 14 amino acids. V gave up 2 bases and J gave up 5 bases, with 10 bases separating them. Written as DNA, the CDR3 is TGTGCCAGCAGTGAACGGACAGCCGACAATGAGCAGTTCTTC. As protein: CASSERTADNEQFF.

The chain couples TRBV19 to TRBJ1-5; the D is unclear. The CDR3 has 14 amino acids. Per the germline V gene, CDR1 is LNHDA and CDR2 is SQIVND (reference sequence). V was pared by 8 bases and J by 5 bases, with 16 bases between. The CDR3 is CASQAAISYQPQHF. DNA of the CDR3: TGTGCCAGTCAGGCAGCCATTTCGTATCAGCCCCAGCATTTT.

This clone showed up just a few times. V and J are TRBV27 and TRBJ2-7, with 7 bases identical to TRBD2. The CDR3 is 15 amino acids. Germline V lookup: CDR1 MNHEY, CDR2 SMNVEV (reference sequence). Unmatched junction bases numbered 7, after V lost 0 bases and J lost 5 bases. The chain's CDR3 is CASSLSGLNPNEQYF. The CDR3 bases are TGTGCCAGCAGTTTATCGGGACTAAATCCAAACGAGCAGTACTTC.

This clone was seen a handful of times. The rearrangement joins TRBV29-1 to TRBJ1-2; tentatively, D is TRBD1 (5 bases). The germline gives CDR1 SQVTM, CDR2 ANQGSEA. The CDR3 runs to 12 residues. Trimming took off 3 bases at V and 3 bases at J, with 8 bases between the two ends. This CDR3 reads CSVDGGHYGYTF. DNA of the CDR3: TGCAGCGTTGACGGGGGACACTATGGCTACACCTTC.

The chain joins TRBV7-3 to TRBJ2-6; D might be TRBD1 (5 bases). There are 16 residues in the CDR3. Trimming left V 3 bases short and J 0 bases short, with 9 bases between. CDR1 SGHTA and CDR2 FQGTGA come from the germline V gene. CDR3 amino acids: CASSFQGTSGANVLTF. The CDR3 DNA reads TGTGCCAGCAGCTTCCAGGGCACCTCTGGGGCCAACGTCCTGACTTTC.

This chain joins TRBV28 and TRBJ2-7; 9 bases are shared with TRBD1. Germline CDR1 MDHEN, CDR2 SYDVKM. V was clipped by 7 bases and J by 4 bases; unmatched bases: 8. The CDR3 extends over 14 amino acids. Written as DNA, the CDR3 is TGTGCCAGCACCCAGGGGACAGGGCAGTACGAGCAGTACTTC. This encodes CASTQGTGQYEQYF.